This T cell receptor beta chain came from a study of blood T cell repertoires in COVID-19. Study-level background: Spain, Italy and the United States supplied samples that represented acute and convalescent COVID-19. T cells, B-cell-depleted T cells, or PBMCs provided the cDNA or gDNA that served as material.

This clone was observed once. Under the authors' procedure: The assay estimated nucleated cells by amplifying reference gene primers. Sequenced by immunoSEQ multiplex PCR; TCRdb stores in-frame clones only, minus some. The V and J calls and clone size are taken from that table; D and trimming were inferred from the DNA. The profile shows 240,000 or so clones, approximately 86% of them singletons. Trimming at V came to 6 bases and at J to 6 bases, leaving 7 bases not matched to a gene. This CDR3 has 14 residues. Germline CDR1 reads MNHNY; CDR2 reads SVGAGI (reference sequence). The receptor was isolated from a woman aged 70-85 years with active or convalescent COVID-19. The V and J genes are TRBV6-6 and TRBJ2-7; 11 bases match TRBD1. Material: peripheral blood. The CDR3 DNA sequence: TGTGCCAGCAGATCACCGGGACAGGGGGGCGAGCAGTACTTC. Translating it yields CASRSPGQGGEQYF.